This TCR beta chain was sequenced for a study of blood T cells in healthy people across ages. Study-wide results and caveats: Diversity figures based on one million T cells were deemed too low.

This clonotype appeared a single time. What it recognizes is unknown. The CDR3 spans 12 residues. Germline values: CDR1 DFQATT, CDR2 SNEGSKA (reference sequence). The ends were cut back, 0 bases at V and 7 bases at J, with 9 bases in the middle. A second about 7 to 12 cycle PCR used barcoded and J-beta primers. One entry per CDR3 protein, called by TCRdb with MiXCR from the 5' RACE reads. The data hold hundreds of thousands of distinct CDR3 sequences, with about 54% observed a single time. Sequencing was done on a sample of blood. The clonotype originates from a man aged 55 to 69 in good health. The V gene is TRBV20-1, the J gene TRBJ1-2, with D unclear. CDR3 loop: CSARDGVAGYTF. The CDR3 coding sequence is TGCAGTGCTAGAGATGGAGTTGCTGGCTACACCTTC.